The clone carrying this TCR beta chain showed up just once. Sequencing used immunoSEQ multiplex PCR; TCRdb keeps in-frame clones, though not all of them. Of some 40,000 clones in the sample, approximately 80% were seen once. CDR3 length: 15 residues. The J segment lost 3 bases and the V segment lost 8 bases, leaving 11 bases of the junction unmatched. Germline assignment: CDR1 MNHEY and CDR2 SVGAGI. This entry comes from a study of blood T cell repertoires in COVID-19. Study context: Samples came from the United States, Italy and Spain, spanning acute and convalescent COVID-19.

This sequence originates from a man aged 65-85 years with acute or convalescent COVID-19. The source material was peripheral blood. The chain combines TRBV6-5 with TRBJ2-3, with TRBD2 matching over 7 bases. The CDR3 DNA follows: TGTGCCAGCTTGGGGAGGGGCAGGGAGACAGATACGCAGTATTTT. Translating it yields CASLGRGRETDTQYF.